The 27 T cell receptor beta chains below come from one sample, sequenced in a study of blood T cell repertoires in COVID-19. Generated by immunoSEQ multiplex PCR, the TCRdb table keeps only in-frame clones and is missing some. The sample records hundreds of thousands of clones, 88% being singletons. Sequenced input: PBMCs or T cells enriched from blood (not recorded which). These receptors originate from a woman in her forties or fifties who had recovered from COVID-19.

This sequence joins TRBV28 and TRBJ2-6, with D uncertain. The V gene's germline CDR1 is MDHEN and CDR2 SYDVKM. The ends were cut back, 10 bases at V and 4 bases at J, with 11 bases in the middle. This CDR3 has 13 residues. This CDR3 is CATRVYGANVLTF. Here the CDR3 DNA reads TGTGCCACCCGGGTGTACGGGGCCAACGTCCTGACTTTC.

The CDR3 DNA reads as TGTGCCACCAGTGATCCTTCCGGGACAGCGCCCCTCGGGGAGCTGTTTTTT. Translation gives CATSDPSGTAPLGELFF. The chain uses TRBV24-1 and TRBJ2-2; TRBD1 matches 7 bases. CDR1 and CDR2 (germline): KGHDR, SFDVKD. The V segment lost 3 bases and the J segment 7 bases; nucleotides outside the gene matches: 13. This CDR3 contains 17 residues.

The rearrangement joins TRBV28 to TRBJ1-4; possible D gene TRBD1, 5 bases. Looked up from germline, CDR1 is MDHEN and CDR2 is SYDVKM. The germline V and J ends were trimmed by 2 bases and 5 bases, with 18 bases remaining between them. CDR3 length equals 17 residues. As DNA, the CDR3 is TGTGCCAGCAGTTTACAATACGACAGAGATCAGAATGAAAAACTGTTTTTT. Protein sequence: CASSLQYDRDQNEKLFF.

This clone came up once. The V gene is TRBV7-2, the J gene TRBJ1-2; D unclear. V lost 2 bases and J lost 4, with 17 bases in between. This CDR3 is 16 amino acids long. CDR1 SGHTA and CDR2 FQGNSA come from the germline V gene. The CDR3 DNA follows: TGTGCCAGCAGCTTACCGAGGTCCCTCGAGGGCTATGGCTACACCTTC. Residues: CASSLPRSLEGYGYTF.

This chain uses TRBV9 with TRBJ1-4; a weak D match, TRBD1 (6 bases). Germline CDR1 is SGDLS and CDR2 is YYNGEE. V lost 3 bases and J 3 bases, leaving 9 bases between the germline ends. The CDR3 totals 14 residues. The CDR3 sequence is CASSATGPNEKLFF. Here the CDR3 DNA reads TGTGCCAGCAGCGCGACAGGACCTAATGAAAAACTGTTTTTT.

V is TRBV3-1 (or the pseudogene TRBV3-2) and J is TRBJ2-3; TRBD2 aligns across 15 bases. V was pared by 5 bases and J by 2 bases, with 5 bases of the junction left unmatched. Germline loops: CDR1 LGHDT, CDR2 YNNKEL (reference sequence). The CDR3 totals 17 residues. CDR3: CASSGLAGGRATDTQYF. The CDR3 DNA reads as TGTGCCAGCAGCGGACTAGCGGGAGGGCGTGCCACAGATACGCAGTATTTT.

This clone has just one count. The genes are TRBV7-2 and TRBJ2-3; D uncertain. CDR3 length: 14 amino acids. Trimming stripped 6 bases from V and 6 bases from J, with 16 bases between. The germline CDR1 and CDR2 sequences are SGHTA and FQGNSA. The CDR3 loop reads CASSPNSPWDTQYF. Here the CDR3 DNA reads TGTGCCAGCAGTCCCAACTCACCGTGGGATACGCAGTATTTT.

The chain carries TRBV7-9 and TRBJ2-1; D remains unclear. V lost 1 base to trimming and J lost 10 bases, with 8 bases between them. Germline V gene lookup returns CDR1 SEHNR and CDR2 FQNEAQ (reference sequence). The CDR3 has 12 residues. The DNA for the CDR3 is TGTGCCAGCAGCTTAGACGTACTAGAGCAGTTCTTC. This sequence encodes CASSLDVLEQFF.

The chain has TRBV5-5 and TRBJ2-1, with D possibly matching TRBD1 (5 bases). Between the trimmed V and J ends, which lost 0 bases and 9 bases, there was a span of 13 bases. CDR1 SGHKS and CDR2 YYEKEE come from the germline V gene (reference sequence). The CDR3 has 14 amino acids. The CDR3 loop reads CASSLARGLGEQFF. The DNA for the CDR3 is TGTGCCAGCAGCTTGGCTAGGGGATTGGGTGAGCAGTTCTTC. Drawing the rest from reference TRBV5-5 and TRBJ2-1, the complete variable domain is DAGVTQSPTHLIKTRGQQVTLRCSPISGHKSVSWYQQVLGQGPQFIFQYYEKEERGRGNFPDRFSARQFPNYSSELNVNALLLGDSALYLCASSLARGLGEQFFGPGTRLTVL.

The J gene is TRBJ1-2, the V gene TRBV2; D may be TRBD1 (6 bases). With 6 bases removed from V and 5 bases from J, the gap between germline ends came to 16 bases. The CDR3 loop spans 14 amino acids. Germline CDR1 is SNHLY and CDR2 is FYNNEI. The CDR3 loop reads CASSPGTSRYGYTF. The DNA of the CDR3 is TGTGCCAGCAGCCCCGGGACAAGCCGTTATGGCTACACCTTC.

The gene calls are TRBV7-2 and TRBJ2-3, with D tentatively TRBD2 (5 bases). V lost 5 bases and J lost 4, with 16 bases in between. The CDR3 length is 15 residues. Germline V gene sequence: CDR1 SGHTA, CDR2 FQGNSA. The CDR3 nucleotides read TGTGCCAGCAGCCCAGTACCGGGGAACGCAGATACGCAGTATTTT. It codes for CASSPVPGNADTQYF.

This sequence joins TRBV7-9 and TRBJ2-1; 7 bases are a match to TRBD1. J was trimmed by 4 bases and V by 4 bases; bases with no gene match: 7. The CDR3 extends over 15 amino acids. The V gene's germline CDR1 is SEHNR and CDR2 FQNEAQ (reference sequence). CDR3 coding DNA: TGTGCCAGCAGCTCAGCCGGGACAGCATACAATGAGCAGTTCTTC. It codes for CASSSAGTAYNEQFF.

The J gene is TRBJ1-2, the V gene TRBV6-5; tentatively, D is TRBD1 (5 bases). Trimming pared 2 bases from V and 8 bases from J, leaving 15 bases between. Germline V gene data show CDR1 as MNHEY and CDR2 as SVGAGI. There are 14 residues in the CDR3. CDR3 in DNA: TGTGCCAGCAGTTACGATGGGGGGTTGAGGGGCTACACCTTC. Translation gives CASSYDGGLRGYTF.

The rearrangement joins TRBV2 to TRBJ2-7, with a weak D call TRBD2 (5 bases). The germline gives CDR1 SNHLY, CDR2 FYNNEI. The CDR3 runs to 12 residues. V was clipped by 6 bases and J by 7 bases, with 13 bases between them. The CDR3 spells CASRPDGKEQYF. The CDR3 DNA sequence: TGTGCCAGCAGACCGGACGGGAAAGAGCAGTACTTC.

The chain links TRBV4-1 to TRBJ2-2; TRBD2 aligns across 7 bases. This CDR3 is 15 amino acids long. With V trimmed by 2 bases and J by 0 bases, 0 bases remained unmatched. CDR1 MGHRA and CDR2 YSYEKL come from the germline V gene. CDR3 nucleotides: TGCGCCAGCAGCCAAACTAGCGCGAACACCGGGGAGCTGTTTTTT. Encoded protein: CASSQTSANTGELFF.

This clone was seen more than once but under ten times. The genes are TRBV19 and TRBJ1-6; perhaps TRBD1 as D (5 bases). V lost 4 bases and J lost 6, with 13 bases in between. From germline, CDR1 is LNHDA and CDR2 SQIVND (reference sequence). There are 15 residues in the CDR3. This CDR3 reads CASSTTEGRNSPLHF. The CDR3 nucleotides read TGTGCCAGTAGTACGACAGAAGGACGTAATTCACCCCTCCACTTT.

This clone was seen once. The gene calls are TRBV19 and TRBJ2-1; no definite D call. CDR3 size: 13 residues. The V gene's germline CDR1 is LNHDA and CDR2 SQIVND (reference sequence). V shed 3 bases and J shed 6 bases, with 9 bases lying between them. CDR3 DNA: TGTGCCAGTAGTATGACTCGACGCAATGAGCAGTTCTTC. Translation gives CASSMTRRNEQFF.

The chain has TRBV7-8 and TRBJ1-2, with a tentative D call TRBD1 (6 bases). Per germline, CDR1 SGHVS and CDR2 FQNEAQ. V was pared by 1 base and J by 4 bases, with 13 bases between. This CDR3 has 15 amino acids. The CDR3 sequence is CASSLVGAQVYGYTF. CDR3 DNA sequence: TGTGCCAGCAGCTTAGTGGGGGCACAGGTCTATGGCTACACCTTC.

The chain combines TRBV29-1 with TRBJ1-2; a possible D gene is TRBD1 (6 bases). Germline V gene lookup returns CDR1 SQVTM and CDR2 ANQGSEA. The CDR3 covers 16 residues. V was cut by 3 bases and J by 4 bases, with 21 bases left in between. The CDR3 loop reads CSVDLRGNRDSYGYTF. CDR3 DNA: TGCAGCGTTGACCTAAGGGGGAACAGGGATAGCTATGGCTACACCTTC.

The chain is built from TRBV2 and TRBJ2-7; tentatively, D is TRBD1 (6 bases). V lost 7 bases and J lost 0, with 13 bases in between. The CDR3 consists of 14 residues. The germline V gene encodes CDR1 SNHLY and CDR2 FYNNEI. The CDR3 DNA sequence: TGTGCCAGCAAACTAACGGACAGCTCCTACGAGCAGTACTTC. Encoded protein: CASKLTDSSYEQYF. Complete variable domain (other parts from reference TRBV2 and TRBJ2-7): EPEVTQTPSHQVTQMGQEVILRCVPISNHLYFYWYRQILGQKVEFLVSFYNNEISEKSEIFDDQFSVERPDGSNFTLKIRSTKLEDSAMYFCASKLTDSSYEQYFGPGTRLTVT.

The rearrangement joins TRBV4-1 to TRBJ2-2; 10 bases are shared with TRBD2. This CDR3 region has 16 residues. Unmatched junction bases numbered 8, after V lost 9 bases and J lost 1 base. The V gene's germline CDR1 is MGHRA and CDR2 YSYEKL. CDR3 sequence (DNA): TGCGCCAGTAAATTAACTAGCGGGAAGAACACCGGGGAGCTGTTTTTT. It translates to CASKLTSGKNTGELFF.

This rearrangement joins TRBV28 to TRBJ1-2; D unclear. This CDR3 is built from 11 residues. V gave up 1 base and J gave up 8 bases, with 5 bases separating them. The germline V gene encodes CDR1 MDHEN and CDR2 SYDVKM. As DNA, the CDR3 is TGTGCCAGCAGTTTATCGAGCGGCTACACCTTC. Translated: CASSLSSGYTF.

Written as DNA, the CDR3 is TGTGCCAGCAGTTACTCGTTTGGCGGCAATGAGCAGTTCTTC. Amino acid sequence: CASSYSFGGNEQFF. J is TRBJ2-1 and V is TRBV6-6; D is ambiguous. Trimming pared 0 bases from V and 6 bases from J, leaving 9 bases between. Per the germline V gene, CDR1 is MNHNY and CDR2 is SVGAGI (reference sequence). This CDR3 spans 14 amino acids.

The chain couples TRBV23-1 to TRBJ1-6; D is uncertain. TRBV23-1 is known as an ORF, though its function is uncertain. V lost 7 bases and J 10 bases, leaving 20 bases between the germline ends. The CDR3 contains 15 residues. The CDR3 DNA reads as TGCGCCAGCATCCCTGAAGCCCTGAGGAGGTCACCCCTCCACTTT. This encodes CASIPEALRRSPLHF.

This clone appeared a single time. The chain carries TRBV14 and TRBJ1-1, with 7 bases that match TRBD1. Unmatched junction bases numbered 6, after V lost 4 bases and J lost 1 base. CDR1 is SGHDN and CDR2 is FVKESK in the germline V gene. This CDR3 comprises 15 residues. CDR3 residues: CASSPGQQRNTEAFF. CDR3 DNA: TGTGCCAGCAGCCCGGGACAGCAGCGGAACACTGAAGCTTTCTTT.

The V and J genes are TRBV10-3 and TRBJ2-7; 7 nucleotides match TRBD2. This CDR3 has 13 amino acids. The V gene's germline CDR1 is ENHRY and CDR2 SYGVKD. J lost 4 bases, V lost 9 bases, and 9 bases had no gene match. CDR3 loop: CAIAGTTPYEQYF. The CDR3 bases are TGTGCCATAGCCGGGACTACCCCATACGAGCAGTACTTC.

The V gene is TRBV27, the J gene TRBJ2-1; TRBD1 is a possible D gene (6 bases). The CDR3 has 13 residues. The germline V and J ends were trimmed by 5 bases and 10 bases, with 15 bases remaining between them. Germline V gene sequence: CDR1 MNHEY, CDR2 SMNVEV (reference sequence). The CDR3 DNA reads TGTGCCAGCAGTCTAACGGGACAAAAGGAGCAGTTCTTC. It translates to CASSLTGQKEQFF.